This T cell receptor beta chain emerged from a study of technical replicates of blood from several donors. The V end lost 5 bases, the J end lost 5 bases, and 18 bases lay between the germline ends. The CDR3 loop spans 16 amino acids. Looked up from germline, CDR1 is MDHEN and CDR2 is SYDVKM. Sequencing used immunoSEQ multiplex PCR; TCRdb keeps in-frame clones, though not all of them. The sample yields 75,000 or so clones, around 92% seen once. Source material: T cells isolated from PBMCs. The rearrangement joins TRBV28 to TRBJ2-2; D might be TRBD1 (5 bases). The TCR comes from a human donor in good health. CDR3 sequence: CASSQPRRELTGELFF. CDR3 sequence (DNA): TGTGCCAGCAGTCAGCCACGCAGGGAACTGACCGGGGAGCTGTTTTTT. Combining the CDR3 with reference TRBV28 and TRBJ2-2 gives the whole variable domain DVKVTQSSRYLVKRTGEKVFLECVQDMDHENMFWYRQDPGLGLRLIYFSYDVKMKEKGDIPEGYSVSREKKERFSLILESASTNQTSMYLCASSQPRRELTGELFFGEGSRLTVL.